Sequencing of this T cell receptor beta chain was carried out in a study of shared clonotypes between healthy human individuals. Study in general: Per donor, CD8 memory used one plate, CD8 naive used two, CD4 memory used three and CD4 naive used three.

The repertoire was sequenced with immunoSEQ multiplex PCR; TCRdb's copy has only in-frame clones and lacks some. The sample lists about 2.3 million clones, over 90% occurring once. Germline V gene sequence: CDR1 LNHDA, CDR2 SQIVND (reference sequence). CDR3 length equals 15 residues. V was trimmed by 5 bases and J by 0 bases, leaving 14 bases between them. Adults of Caucasian background living in Nashville, Tennessee made up all donors. This chain uses TRBV19 with TRBJ2-7, with a weak D call TRBD1 (5 bases). The receptor was derived from a man younger than 35 in good health. Some clones in this sample may be carry-over from other donors' samples. Material: naive CD4+ T cells from PBMCs. Regarding subset: CD45RA+ positively selected. CDR3 residues: CASSSQGHPSYEQYF. CDR3 nucleotides: TGTGCCAGTAGTTCCCAGGGCCACCCCTCCTACGAGCAGTACTTC.